The 20 T cell receptor beta chains below all came from one sample that was sequenced in a study of blood T cell repertoires in COVID-19. Using immunoSEQ multiplex PCR, the repertoire was profiled, and TCRdb retains in-frame clones only, with some absent. Of about 120,000 clones listed, around three quarters are singletons. Sequenced input: peripheral blood. These receptors all stem from a man aged 40-50 years with active or convalescent COVID-19.

The chain recombines TRBV19 with TRBJ1-1, with D possibly TRBD1 on 5 matching bases. Germline V gene data show CDR1 as LNHDA and CDR2 as SQIVND (reference sequence). CDR3 length equals 18 residues. With 6 bases removed from V and 1 base from J, the gap between germline ends came to 24 bases. The CDR3 sequence is CASRGRLGVGQGNTEAFF. CDR3 nucleotide sequence: TGTGCCAGTAGGGGGAGGCTCGGGGTGGGGCAAGGGAACACTGAAGCTTTCTTT.

The chain combines TRBV30 with TRBJ1-6, with 9 bases identical to TRBD1. V shed 3 bases and J 11 bases; nucleotides not matched to a gene: 8. Germline CDR1 reads GTSNPN; CDR2 reads SVGIG (reference sequence). There are 14 residues in the CDR3. CDR3 loop: CAWRGTGSWAPLHF. CDR3 in DNA: TGTGCCTGGAGAGGGACAGGGTCATGGGCACCCCTCCACTTT.

The rearrangement joins TRBV3-1 (or the pseudogene TRBV3-2) to TRBJ1-5; no clear D gene. Germline values: CDR1 LGHDT, CDR2 YNNKEL (reference sequence). The CDR3 spans 18 residues. The V gene lost 0 bases and the J gene lost 2 bases, with 17 bases spanning the gap. The DNA for the CDR3 is TGTGCCAGCAGCCAAGAAGGCCCCGGTCAGGCGCGCAATCAGCCCCAGCATTTT. Translated, it gives CASSQEGPGQARNQPQHF.

This clone came up a few times. The V and J genes are TRBV7-9 and TRBJ2-5, with D perhaps TRBD1 (6 bases). Per germline, CDR1 SEHNR and CDR2 FQNEAQ (reference sequence). The germline V and J ends were trimmed by 5 bases and 2 bases, with 15 bases remaining between them. The CDR3 totals 15 residues. CDR3 coding DNA: TGTGCCAGCAGCCCCCTTGGGACACCTCAAGAGACCCAGTACTTC. It encodes CASSPLGTPQETQYF.

The rearrangement links TRBV28 to TRBJ2-7; D is perhaps TRBD1 (5 bases). V lost 2 bases to trimming and J lost 4 bases, with 12 bases between them. Germline CDR1 is MDHEN and CDR2 is SYDVKM. CDR3 size: 14 residues. The CDR3 DNA sequence: TGTGCCAGCAGTTTAGTGGCAGGGTATTACGAGCAGTACTTC. Amino acids: CASSLVAGYYEQYF.

This clone was counted once. The chain links TRBV28 to TRBJ1-1; D remains unclear. The germline V and J ends were trimmed by 5 bases and 0 bases, with 7 bases remaining between them. Germline lookup yields CDR1 MDHEN and CDR2 SYDVKM. The CDR3 extends over 13 amino acids. CDR3 loop: CASSVQMNTEAFF. The CDR3 coding sequence is TGTGCCAGCAGTGTACAGATGAACACTGAAGCTTTCTTT.

This clone was picked up a small number of times. The chain uses TRBV28 and TRBJ1-2; D unclear. CDR1 and CDR2 from the germline V gene are MDHEN and SYDVKM. Trimming cost V 2 bases and J 8 bases, with 15 bases left between them. This CDR3 is built from 14 residues. CDR3 sequence (DNA): TGTGCCAGCAGTTTAATCGGGGAGGAGCGCGGCTACACCTTC. The encoded protein is CASSLIGEERGYTF.

This rearrangement joins TRBV7-9 to TRBJ1-5, with D maybe TRBD1 (5 bases). From germline, CDR1 is SEHNR and CDR2 FQNEAQ (reference sequence). This CDR3 is built from 13 residues. Trimming cost V 5 bases and J 5 bases, with 10 bases left between them. The CDR3 reads CASSPRGDQPQHF. CDR3 coding DNA: TGTGCCAGCAGCCCCCGGGGGGATCAGCCCCAGCATTTT.

J is TRBJ1-2 and V is TRBV12-3 or TRBV12-4; D might be TRBD1 (6 bases). V shed 3 bases and J shed 4 bases, with 9 bases lying between them. CDR3 size: 13 residues. The CDR3 DNA reads as TGTGCCAGCAGTTTGGGGGCACCCTATGGCTACACCTTC. This encodes CASSLGAPYGYTF.

The chain employs TRBV5-1 and TRBJ2-5; 8 bases are a match to TRBD1. Germline CDR1 is SGHRS and CDR2 is YFSETQ. This CDR3 contains 14 residues. The V segment lost 4 bases and the J segment 2 bases; nucleotides outside the gene matches: 4. CDR3 coding DNA: TGCGCCAGCAGCCCAGGGGGCGCACAAGAGACCCAGTACTTC. Translated, it gives CASSPGGAQETQYF.

This chain connects TRBV28 to TRBJ1-2; possibly TRBD1 for D (5 bases). Trimming left V 8 bases short and J 2 bases short, with 9 bases between. Germline values: CDR1 MDHEN, CDR2 SYDVKM. The length of the CDR3 is 12 residues. For the CDR3, the DNA is TGTGCCAGCGCTGGGGCAAACTATGGCTACACCTTC. Protein sequence: CASAGANYGYTF.

This sequence joins TRBV9 and TRBJ1-4, with D tentatively TRBD1 (5 bases). Germline loops: CDR1 SGDLS, CDR2 YYNGEE. V dropped 3 bases and J dropped 8 bases, with 14 bases sitting between them. The CDR3 sequence is 14 residues long. This chain's CDR3 is CASSADSKGEKLFF. The CDR3 nucleotides are TGTGCCAGCAGCGCCGACAGTAAGGGCGAAAAACTGTTTTTT.

The genes are TRBV28 and TRBJ2-7; tentatively, D is TRBD2 (6 bases). The CDR3 consists of 14 residues. The germline V gene has CDR1 MDHEN and CDR2 SYDVKM. The ends were cut back, 4 bases at V and 4 bases at J, with 14 bases in the middle. This CDR3 is CASSYGGAWYEQYF. Written as DNA, the CDR3 is TGTGCCAGCAGTTACGGAGGGGCGTGGTACGAGCAGTACTTC.

V and J are TRBV10-3 and TRBJ1-5, with 7 bases aligning to TRBD1. Germline values: CDR1 ENHRY, CDR2 SYGVKD. V was pared by 3 bases and J by 7 bases, with 12 bases of the junction left unmatched. CDR3 length: 16 amino acids. The CDR3 region is CAISDSGPQGVQPQHF. The CDR3 region has the DNA TGTGCCATCAGTGACTCGGGGCCTCAGGGGGTACAGCCCCAGCATTTT.

The genes are TRBV18 and TRBJ2-6, with D possibly being TRBD1 (5 bases). This CDR3 is 14 amino acids long. Trimming removed 8 bases from V and 1 base from J, with 9 bases in between. CDR1 is KGHSH and CDR2 is LQKENI in the germline V gene. The chain's CDR3 is CASPTESGANVLTF. As DNA, the CDR3 is TGTGCCAGCCCGACAGAGTCTGGGGCCAACGTCCTGACTTTC.

The gene calls are TRBV6-5 and TRBJ1-2, with D hard to call. Germline V gene sequence: CDR1 MNHEY, CDR2 SVGAGI. V shed 3 bases and J shed 5 bases, with 7 bases lying between them. CDR3 length equals 12 residues. The CDR3 sequence is CASSYEAYGYTF. The CDR3, as DNA: TGTGCCAGCAGTTATGAAGCGTATGGCTACACCTTC.

V and J are TRBV6-5 and TRBJ1-1; 8 bases map to TRBD1. The CDR3 is made up of 15 amino acids. Germline V gene data show CDR1 as MNHEY and CDR2 as SVGAGI. The trim removed 6 bases at V and 1 base at J, leaving 7 bases unmatched. The CDR3 reads CASRNPGGENTEAFF. The CDR3 DNA reads as TGTGCCAGCAGGAATCCAGGGGGCGAGAACACTGAAGCTTTCTTT.

V and J are TRBV7-2 and TRBJ1-5; weak D call: TRBD1 (5 bases). The CDR3 runs 13 residues. Trimming pared 1 base from V and 7 bases from J, leaving 8 bases between. Germline loops: CDR1 SGHTA, CDR2 FQGNSA. DNA for the CDR3: TGTGCCAGCAGCTTAGAAAGGGGACAGCCCCAGCATTTT. As protein: CASSLERGQPQHF. The full variable domain, in which reference TRBV7-2 and TRBJ1-5 provide the parts outside the CDR3, is GAGVSQSPSNKVTEKGKDVELRCDPISGHTALYWYRQSLGQGLEFLIYFQGNSAPDKSGLPSDRFSAERTGGSVSTLTIQRTQQEDSAVYLCASSLERGQPQHFGDGTRLSIL.

The CDR3 region is CASSLQQGGNTEAFF. For the CDR3, the DNA is TGTGCCAGCAGTCTTCAACAGGGTGGGAACACTGAAGCTTTCTTT. V is TRBV6-6 and J is TRBJ1-1, with D maybe TRBD1 (6 bases). CDR3 size: 15 residues. V was pared by 5 bases and J by 1 base, with 14 bases between. CDR1 is MNHNY and CDR2 is SVGAGI in the germline V gene (reference sequence).

The genes are TRBV7-9 and TRBJ2-7; D is unclear. The CDR3 has 12 residues. V was shortened by 4 bases and J by 6 bases, with 10 bases between the two germline ends. Germline-derived CDR1 and CDR2 are SEHNR and FQNEAQ (reference sequence). The CDR3: CASSSDGFEQYF. The CDR3 nucleotides are TGTGCCAGCAGCTCCGACGGGTTCGAGCAGTACTTC.